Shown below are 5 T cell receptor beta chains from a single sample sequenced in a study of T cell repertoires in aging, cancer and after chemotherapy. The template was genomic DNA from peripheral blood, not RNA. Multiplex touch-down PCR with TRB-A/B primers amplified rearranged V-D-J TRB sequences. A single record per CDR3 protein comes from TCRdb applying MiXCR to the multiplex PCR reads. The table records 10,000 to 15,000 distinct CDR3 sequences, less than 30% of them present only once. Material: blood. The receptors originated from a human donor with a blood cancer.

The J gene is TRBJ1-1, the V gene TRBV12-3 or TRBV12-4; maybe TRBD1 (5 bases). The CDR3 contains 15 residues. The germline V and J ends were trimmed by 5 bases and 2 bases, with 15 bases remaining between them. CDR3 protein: CASSKAGPANTEAFF. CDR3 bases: TGTGCCAGCAGTAAAGCGGGACCGGCCAACACTGAAGCTTTCTTT.

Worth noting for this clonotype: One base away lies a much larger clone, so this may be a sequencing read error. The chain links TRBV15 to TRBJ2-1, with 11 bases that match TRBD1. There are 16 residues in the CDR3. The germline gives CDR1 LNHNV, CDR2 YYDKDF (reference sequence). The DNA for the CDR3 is TGTGCCACCAGCGGAGATCTTGGGACAGGGGGCAATGAGCAGTTCTTC. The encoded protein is CATSGDLGTGGNEQFF.

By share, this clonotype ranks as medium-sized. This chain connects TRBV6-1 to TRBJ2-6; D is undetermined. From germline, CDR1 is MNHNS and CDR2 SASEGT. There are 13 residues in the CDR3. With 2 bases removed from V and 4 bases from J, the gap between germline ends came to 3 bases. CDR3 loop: CASSESGANVLTF. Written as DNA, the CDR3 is TGTGCCAGCAGTGAATCGGGGGCCAACGTCCTGACTTTC.

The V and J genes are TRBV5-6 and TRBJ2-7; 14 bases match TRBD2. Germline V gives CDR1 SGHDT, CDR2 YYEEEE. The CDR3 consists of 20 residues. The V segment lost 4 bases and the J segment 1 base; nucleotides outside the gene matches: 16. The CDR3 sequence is CASSLRGLAGARRLSYEQYV. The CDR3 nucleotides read TGTGCCAGCAGCCTACGGGGACTAGCGGGAGCCCGGAGGCTTTCCTACGAGCAGTACGTC.

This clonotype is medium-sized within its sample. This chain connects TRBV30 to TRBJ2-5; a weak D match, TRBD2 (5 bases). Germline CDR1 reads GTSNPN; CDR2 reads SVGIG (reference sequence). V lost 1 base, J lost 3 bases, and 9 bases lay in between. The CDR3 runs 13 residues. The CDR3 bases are TGTGCCTGGAGTGAAGCGGCAGAAGAGACCCAGTACTTC. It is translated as CAWSEAAEETQYF.